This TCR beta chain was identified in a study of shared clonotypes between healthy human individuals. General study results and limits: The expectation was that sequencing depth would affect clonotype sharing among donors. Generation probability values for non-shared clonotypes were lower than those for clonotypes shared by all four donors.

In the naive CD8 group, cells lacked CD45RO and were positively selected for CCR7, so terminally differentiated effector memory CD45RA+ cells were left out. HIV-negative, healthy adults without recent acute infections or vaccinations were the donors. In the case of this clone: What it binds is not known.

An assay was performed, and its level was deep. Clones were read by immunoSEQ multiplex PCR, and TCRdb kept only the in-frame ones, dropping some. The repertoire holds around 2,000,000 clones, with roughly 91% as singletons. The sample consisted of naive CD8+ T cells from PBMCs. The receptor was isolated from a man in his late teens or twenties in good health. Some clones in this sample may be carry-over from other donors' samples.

CDR3 protein: CASSLGEGNTIYF. In nucleotides, the CDR3 is TGTGCCAGCAGCTTAGGGGAGGGAAACACCATATATTTT. V usage is TRBV7-9 and J usage is TRBJ1-3; the D is unclear. From germline, CDR1 is SEHNR and CDR2 FQNEAQ (reference sequence). Trimming stripped 1 base from V and 4 bases from J, with 5 bases between. The CDR3 totals 13 residues.